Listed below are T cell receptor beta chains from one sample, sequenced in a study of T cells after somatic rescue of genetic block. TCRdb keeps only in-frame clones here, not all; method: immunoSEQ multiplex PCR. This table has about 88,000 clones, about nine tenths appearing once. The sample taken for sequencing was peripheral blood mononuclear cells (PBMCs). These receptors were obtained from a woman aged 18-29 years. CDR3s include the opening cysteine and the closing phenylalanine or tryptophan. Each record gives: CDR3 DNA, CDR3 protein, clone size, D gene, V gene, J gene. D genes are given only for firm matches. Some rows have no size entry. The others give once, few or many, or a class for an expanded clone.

cdr3_nt: TGTGCCAGCAGTTTGGCCTATTATAATGGCGATGAGCAGTTCTTC
cdr3_aa: CASSLAYYNGDEQFF
clone_size: -
d_call: -
v_call: TRBV27
j_call: TRBJ2-1

cdr3_nt: TGTGCCAGCAGCCAGGTTCTGGATACGCAGTATTTT
cdr3_aa: CASSQVLDTQYF
clone_size: -
d_call: -
v_call: TRBV9
j_call: TRBJ2-3

cdr3_nt: TGTGCCAGCAGTGACTCTTTTGGGGGAGTCTCCTACAATGAGCAGTTCTTC
cdr3_aa: CASSDSFGGVSYNEQFF
clone_size: -
d_call: -
v_call: TRBV6-4
j_call: TRBJ2-1

cdr3_nt: TGCGCCAGCAGCTTGTTAGGTGGCACAGATACGCAGTATTTT
cdr3_aa: CASSLLGGTDTQYF
clone_size: -
d_call: -
v_call: TRBV5-1
j_call: TRBJ2-3

cdr3_nt: TGTGCCAGCAGTGAAGCCGAGACAGGGGGCTACGAGCAGTACTTC
cdr3_aa: CASSEAETGGYEQYF
clone_size: -
d_call: TRBD1
v_call: TRBV6-1
j_call: TRBJ2-7

cdr3_nt: TGCAGCGTTGAAGGTTCTGCTAGCGGGGGGGGCACAGATACGCAGTATTTT
cdr3_aa: CSVEGSASGGGTDTQYF
clone_size: -
d_call: TRBD2
v_call: TRBV29-1
j_call: TRBJ2-3

cdr3_nt: TGTGCCAGCAGCTTAGGACACACTGAAGCTTTCTTT
cdr3_aa: CASSLGHTEAFF
clone_size: -
d_call: -
v_call: TRBV5-8
j_call: TRBJ1-1

cdr3_nt: TGCGCCAGCAGCAGTAGCGGGGTTGCCCGAGGAGAGCAGTTCTTC
cdr3_aa: CASSSSGVARGEQFF
clone_size: -
d_call: TRBD2
v_call: TRBV5-1
j_call: TRBJ2-1

cdr3_nt: TGCGCCAGCAGCGCCGGGACTAATGGCAATCAGCCCCAGCATTTT
cdr3_aa: CASSAGTNGNQPQHF
clone_size: -
d_call: -
v_call: TRBV5-1
j_call: TRBJ1-5

cdr3_nt: TGTGCCAGCAGCTTAGCGGGGGCCCCAGGTTATGGCTACACCTTC
cdr3_aa: CASSLAGAPGYGYTF
clone_size: -
d_call: -
v_call: TRBV7-8
j_call: TRBJ1-2

cdr3_nt: TGTGCCAGTAGTGGACAGATAGGCAATCAGCCCCAGCATTTT
cdr3_aa: CASSGQIGNQPQHF
clone_size: -
d_call: -
v_call: TRBV19
j_call: TRBJ1-5

cdr3_nt: TGTGCCAGTAGACCACACGAGAACACTGAAGCTTTCTTT
cdr3_aa: CASRPHENTEAFF
clone_size: few
d_call: -
v_call: TRBV19
j_call: TRBJ1-1

cdr3_nt: TGTGCCAGTAGTAGCACTAGCGGTAACAATGAGCAGTTCTTC
cdr3_aa: CASSSTSGNNEQFF
clone_size: -
d_call: TRBD2
v_call: TRBV19
j_call: TRBJ2-1

cdr3_nt: TGTGCCAGCAGCCAAGACGGGCCCCAAGATACGCAGTATTTT
cdr3_aa: CASSQDGPQDTQYF
clone_size: -
d_call: -
v_call: TRBV4-2
j_call: TRBJ2-3

cdr3_nt: TGTGCCAGCAGGGGCCCGTTTAGTTATGGCTACACCTTC
cdr3_aa: CASRGPFSYGYTF
clone_size: -
d_call: -
v_call: TRBV28
j_call: TRBJ1-2

cdr3_nt: TGTGCCAGCAGTGGGGGACGGGACACCTATGGCTACACCTTC
cdr3_aa: CASSGGRDTYGYTF
clone_size: -
d_call: -
v_call: TRBV6-1
j_call: TRBJ1-2

cdr3_nt: TGTGCCAGCTCACCACTGGGGGAACAGCCCCAGCATTTT
cdr3_aa: CASSPLGEQPQHF
clone_size: -
d_call: -
v_call: TRBV18
j_call: TRBJ1-5

cdr3_nt: TGTGCCTGGTGGGACAGGGGCTATAATTCACCCCTCCACTTT
cdr3_aa: CAWWDRGYNSPLHF
clone_size: once
d_call: TRBD1
v_call: TRBV30
j_call: TRBJ1-6

cdr3_nt: TGTGCCAGCAGTTTCGGCGGGAGGGCCCCGGATGAGCAGTTCTTC
cdr3_aa: CASSFGGRAPDEQFF
clone_size: -
d_call: TRBD2
v_call: TRBV28
j_call: TRBJ2-1

cdr3_nt: TGTGCCAGCAGTTCCTCAGAGGAGTGGGATTGGAATGGCTACACCTTC
cdr3_aa: CASSSSEEWDWNGYTF
clone_size: -
d_call: -
v_call: TRBV28
j_call: TRBJ1-2

cdr3_nt: TGCGCCAGCAGCTTGGGACGGGCGGATCAGCCCCAGCATTTT
cdr3_aa: CASSLGRADQPQHF
clone_size: -
d_call: -
v_call: TRBV5-1
j_call: TRBJ1-5

cdr3_nt: TGTGCCAGCAGGGCCGGGACAGGGAGGTTTGAAGCTTTCTTT
cdr3_aa: CASRAGTGRFEAFF
clone_size: -
d_call: TRBD1
v_call: TRBV6-1
j_call: TRBJ1-1

cdr3_nt: TGTGCCAGCTCACCGACAGTAACTGAAGCTTTCTTT
cdr3_aa: CASSPTVTEAFF
clone_size: -
d_call: -
v_call: TRBV18
j_call: TRBJ1-1

cdr3_nt: TGTGCCAGCAGAGTTTACCGGGACAGGGAGGGCTACACCTTC
cdr3_aa: CASRVYRDREGYTF
clone_size: -
d_call: TRBD1
v_call: TRBV6-1
j_call: TRBJ1-2

cdr3_nt: TGTGCCAGCAGCCAAGCCAGGTGGATTATCCGTGAAAAACTGTTTTTT
cdr3_aa: CASSQARWIIREKLFF
clone_size: -
d_call: -
v_call: TRBV4-2
j_call: TRBJ1-4

cdr3_nt: TGTGCCAGCAGTCGACAGGGTTCGGACGAAAAACTGTTTTTT
cdr3_aa: CASSRQGSDEKLFF
clone_size: -
d_call: TRBD1
v_call: TRBV6-5
j_call: TRBJ1-4

cdr3_nt: TGTGCCAGCAGCTTGGGGGGAAAAGAGACCCAGTACTTC
cdr3_aa: CASSLGGKETQYF
clone_size: -
d_call: -
v_call: TRBV11-2
j_call: TRBJ2-5

cdr3_nt: TGTGCCAGCAGGTCAGGGAACACAGATACGCAGTATTTT
cdr3_aa: CASRSGNTDTQYF
clone_size: -
d_call: -
v_call: TRBV28
j_call: TRBJ2-3

cdr3_nt: TGTGCCAGCAGCTTAGGGGGGGAGAGTAATCAGCCCCAGCATTTT
cdr3_aa: CASSLGGESNQPQHF
clone_size: -
d_call: -
v_call: TRBV6-6
j_call: TRBJ1-5

cdr3_nt: TGTGCCAGCAGCTCCACAAGACAAGAGACCCAGTACTTC
cdr3_aa: CASSSTRQETQYF
clone_size: -
d_call: -
v_call: TRBV7-2
j_call: TRBJ2-5

cdr3_nt: TGCGCCAGCAGGGGTACCGGGACAGGGGGATACGAGCAGTACTTC
cdr3_aa: CASRGTGTGGYEQYF
clone_size: -
d_call: TRBD1
v_call: TRBV10-2
j_call: TRBJ2-7

cdr3_nt: TGTGCCATCAGTGAGCCAGGGGGGATTCTTGGGCAGTACTTC
cdr3_aa: CAISEPGGILGQYF
clone_size: -
d_call: -
v_call: TRBV10-3
j_call: TRBJ2-7

cdr3_nt: TGTGCCAGCAGCTTAAGGGCAGGGGCTGAGTTCTTC
cdr3_aa: CASSLRAGAEFF
clone_size: -
d_call: -
v_call: TRBV7-2
j_call: TRBJ2-1

cdr3_nt: TGCAGCGCCAGACGCCCAGGCCTGATCGGCGAGCAGTTCTTC
cdr3_aa: CSARRPGLIGEQFF
clone_size: -
d_call: -
v_call: TRBV29-1
j_call: TRBJ2-1

cdr3_nt: TGTGCAGGAGTTGCGAACACCGGGGAGCTGTTTTTT
cdr3_aa: CAGVANTGELFF
clone_size: -
d_call: -
v_call: TRBV11-3
j_call: TRBJ2-2

cdr3_nt: TGTGCCAGCAGTGCAGGGGCAATAGGGGGGGCTTTCTTT
cdr3_aa: CASSAGAIGGAFF
clone_size: -
d_call: -
v_call: TRBV6-1
j_call: TRBJ1-1

cdr3_nt: TGCGCCAGCAGCTTCGGGGGAGTAAGCAATGAGCAGTTCTTC
cdr3_aa: CASSFGGVSNEQFF
clone_size: -
d_call: -
v_call: TRBV5-1
j_call: TRBJ2-1

cdr3_nt: TGTGCCAGCAGTTTTGGACTTGGAGAGACCCAGTACTTC
cdr3_aa: CASSFGLGETQYF
clone_size: -
d_call: -
v_call: TRBV27
j_call: TRBJ2-5

cdr3_nt: TGTGCCAGCAGCTTAACGCGGAGGGGAAGATACAATGAGCAGTTCTTC
cdr3_aa: CASSLTRRGRYNEQFF
clone_size: -
d_call: -
v_call: TRBV7-3
j_call: TRBJ2-1

cdr3_nt: TGTGCCAGCAGACCAGGTGGAAATCAGCCCCAGCATTTT
cdr3_aa: CASRPGGNQPQHF
clone_size: -
d_call: -
v_call: TRBV28
j_call: TRBJ1-5

cdr3_nt: TGTGCCAGCAGCCGGGGGCCTGGACTAGCGTCGTCCTACAATGAGCAGTTCTTC
cdr3_aa: CASSRGPGLASSYNEQFF
clone_size: -
d_call: TRBD2
v_call: TRBV28
j_call: TRBJ2-1

cdr3_nt: TGTGCCAGCAGCTTATCAGGGGGGGTCACGAATGAGCAGTTCTTC
cdr3_aa: CASSLSGGVTNEQFF
clone_size: -
d_call: -
v_call: TRBV7-2
j_call: TRBJ2-1

cdr3_nt: TGTGCCAGTAGTACCCAAGGGGCAGCCGCGCAGTATTTT
cdr3_aa: CASSTQGAAAQYF
clone_size: -
d_call: -
v_call: TRBV19
j_call: TRBJ2-3

cdr3_nt: TGTGCCAGCAGCCCTAGGGACGGGGGGATACAGCCCCAGCATTTT
cdr3_aa: CASSPRDGGIQPQHF
clone_size: -
d_call: -
v_call: TRBV6-5
j_call: TRBJ1-5

cdr3_nt: TGTGCCAGCAGCGTCGGCAGGCCCTATGAGACCCAGTACTTC
cdr3_aa: CASSVGRPYETQYF
clone_size: -
d_call: -
v_call: TRBV9
j_call: TRBJ2-5

cdr3_nt: TGTGCCAGCAGCAAAGGGGGGACAAGTAACACCGGGGAGCTGTTTTTT
cdr3_aa: CASSKGGTSNTGELFF
clone_size: -
d_call: -
v_call: TRBV21-1
j_call: TRBJ2-2

cdr3_nt: TGTGCCAGCAGAGGGAGAGGACAGAACACTGAAGCTTTCTTT
cdr3_aa: CASRGRGQNTEAFF
clone_size: -
d_call: -
v_call: TRBV25-1
j_call: TRBJ1-1

cdr3_nt: TGTGCCTGGAGTCAGGGGGGTTCCCGGTTCTTC
cdr3_aa: CAWSQGGSRFF
clone_size: -
d_call: -
v_call: TRBV30
j_call: TRBJ2-1

cdr3_nt: TGTGCCAGCAGGGCGGGAGAAGAGACCCAGTACTTC
cdr3_aa: CASRAGEETQYF
clone_size: -
d_call: TRBD2
v_call: TRBV7-6
j_call: TRBJ2-5

cdr3_nt: TGTGCCAGCAGTGAAGGCGGGAGCACTGAAGCTTTCTTT
cdr3_aa: CASSEGGSTEAFF
clone_size: few
d_call: -
v_call: TRBV6-1
j_call: TRBJ1-1

cdr3_nt: TGTGCCAGCAGTTTCAGCCCGAACACTGAAGCTTTCTTT
cdr3_aa: CASSFSPNTEAFF
clone_size: -
d_call: -
v_call: TRBV27
j_call: TRBJ1-1

cdr3_nt: TGTGCCAGTATGGCCGAGGTTCAGCCCCAGCATTTT
cdr3_aa: CASMAEVQPQHF
clone_size: -
d_call: -
v_call: TRBV19
j_call: TRBJ1-5

cdr3_nt: TGCAGCGTTTCAGGGAAGTATTCAGATACGCAGTATTTT
cdr3_aa: CSVSGKYSDTQYF
clone_size: -
d_call: -
v_call: TRBV29-1
j_call: TRBJ2-3

cdr3_nt: TGTGCCAGCAGCTTCCACCCCCGGAACTACGAGCAGTACTTC
cdr3_aa: CASSFHPRNYEQYF
clone_size: -
d_call: -
v_call: TRBV7-2
j_call: TRBJ2-7